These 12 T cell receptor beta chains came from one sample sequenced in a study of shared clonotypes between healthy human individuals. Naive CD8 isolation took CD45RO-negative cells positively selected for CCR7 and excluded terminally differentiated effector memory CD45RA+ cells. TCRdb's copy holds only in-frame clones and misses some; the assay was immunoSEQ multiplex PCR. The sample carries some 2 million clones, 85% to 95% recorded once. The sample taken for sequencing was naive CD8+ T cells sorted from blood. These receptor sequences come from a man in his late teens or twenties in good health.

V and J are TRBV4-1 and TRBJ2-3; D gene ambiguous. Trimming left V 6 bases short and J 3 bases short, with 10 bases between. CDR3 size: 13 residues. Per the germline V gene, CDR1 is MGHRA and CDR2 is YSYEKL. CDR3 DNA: TGCGCCAGCAGACCAGACGGGACAGATACGCAGTATTTT. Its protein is CASRPDGTDTQYF.

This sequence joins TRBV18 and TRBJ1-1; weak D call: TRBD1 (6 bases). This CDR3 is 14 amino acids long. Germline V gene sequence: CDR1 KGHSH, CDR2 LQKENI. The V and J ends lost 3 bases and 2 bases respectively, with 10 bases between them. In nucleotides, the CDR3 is TGTGCCAGCTCACCCCCAGGGGTTAACACTGAAGCTTTCTTT. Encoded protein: CASSPPGVNTEAFF.

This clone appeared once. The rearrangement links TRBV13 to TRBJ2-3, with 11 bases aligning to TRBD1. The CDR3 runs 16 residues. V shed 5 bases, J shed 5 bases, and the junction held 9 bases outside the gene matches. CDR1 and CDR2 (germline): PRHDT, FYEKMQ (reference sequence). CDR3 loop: CASSTRDRGLRDTQYF. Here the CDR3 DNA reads TGTGCCAGCAGCACCCGGGACAGGGGGTTGAGAGATACGCAGTATTTT.

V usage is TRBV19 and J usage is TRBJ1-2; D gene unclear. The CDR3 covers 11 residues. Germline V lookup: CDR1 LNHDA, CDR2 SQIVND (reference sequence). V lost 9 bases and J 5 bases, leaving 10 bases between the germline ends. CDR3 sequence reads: CASDEGYGYTF. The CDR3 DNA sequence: TGTGCCAGCGACGAAGGGTATGGCTACACCTTC.

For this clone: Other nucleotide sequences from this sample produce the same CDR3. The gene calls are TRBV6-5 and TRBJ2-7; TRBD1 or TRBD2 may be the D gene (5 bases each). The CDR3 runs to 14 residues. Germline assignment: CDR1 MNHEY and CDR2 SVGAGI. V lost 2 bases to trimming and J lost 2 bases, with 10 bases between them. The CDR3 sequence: CASSYEGPPYEQYF. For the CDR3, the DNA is TGTGCCAGCAGTTACGAGGGACCGCCCTACGAGCAGTACTTC.

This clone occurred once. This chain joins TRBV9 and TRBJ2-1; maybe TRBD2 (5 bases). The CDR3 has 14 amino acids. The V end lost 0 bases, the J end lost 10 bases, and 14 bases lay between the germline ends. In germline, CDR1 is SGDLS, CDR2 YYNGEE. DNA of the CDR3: TGTGCCAGCAGCGTAGGAGGTGGGAGCTGGGAGCAGTTCTTC. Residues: CASSVGGGSWEQFF.

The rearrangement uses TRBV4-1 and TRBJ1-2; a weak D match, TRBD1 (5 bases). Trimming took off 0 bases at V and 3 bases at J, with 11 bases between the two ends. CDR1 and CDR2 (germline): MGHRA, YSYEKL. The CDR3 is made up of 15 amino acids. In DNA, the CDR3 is TGCGCCAGCAGCCAAGATGCACGGGGCGACTATGGCTACACCTTC. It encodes CASSQDARGDYGYTF.

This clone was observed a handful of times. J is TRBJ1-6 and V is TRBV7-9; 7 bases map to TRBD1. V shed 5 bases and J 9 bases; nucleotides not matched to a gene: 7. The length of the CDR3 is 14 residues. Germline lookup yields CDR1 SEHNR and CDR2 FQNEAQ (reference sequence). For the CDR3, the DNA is TGTGCCAGCAGCCTTAGCCAGGGGGGTTCACCCCTCCACTTT. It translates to CASSLSQGGSPLHF.

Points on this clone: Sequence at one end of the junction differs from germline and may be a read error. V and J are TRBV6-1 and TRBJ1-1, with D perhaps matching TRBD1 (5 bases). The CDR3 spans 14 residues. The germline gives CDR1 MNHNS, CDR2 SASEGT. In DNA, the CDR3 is TGTGCCATCAGTAGCCCCGACAGGAACACTGAAGCTTTCTTT. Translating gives CAISSPDRNTEAFF.

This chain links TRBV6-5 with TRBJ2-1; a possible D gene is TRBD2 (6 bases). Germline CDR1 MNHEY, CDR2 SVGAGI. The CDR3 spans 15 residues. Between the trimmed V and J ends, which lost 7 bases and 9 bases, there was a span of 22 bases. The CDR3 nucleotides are TGTGCCAGCATGGGAGGCCGGGGAATCAGCACTGAGCAGTTCTTC. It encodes CASMGGRGISTEQFF.

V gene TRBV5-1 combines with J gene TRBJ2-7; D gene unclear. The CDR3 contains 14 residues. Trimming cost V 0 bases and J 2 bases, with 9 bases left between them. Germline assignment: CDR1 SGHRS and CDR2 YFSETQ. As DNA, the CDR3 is TGCGCCAGCAGCTTGGTTCCAGACCCCTACGAGCAGTACTTC. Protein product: CASSLVPDPYEQYF.

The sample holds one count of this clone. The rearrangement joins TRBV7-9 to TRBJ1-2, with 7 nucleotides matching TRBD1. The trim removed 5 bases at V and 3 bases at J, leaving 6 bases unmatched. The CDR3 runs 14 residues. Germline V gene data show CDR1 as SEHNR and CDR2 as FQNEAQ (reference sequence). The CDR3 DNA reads TGTGCCAGCAGCAACCACGACAGGGACTATGGCTACACCTTC. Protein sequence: CASSNHDRDYGYTF.